This paragraph covers one T cell receptor (beta chain) sequence. Its antigen is unidentified. Every subset had its genomic DNA shared out evenly among several immunoSEQ plates. Data came from immunoSEQ multiplex PCR; TCRdb stores just in-frame clones and leaves some out. Among some 2,400,000 clones, 90% to 96% were seen once, and the ten largest hold around 0.13%. This sample is drawn from a study of shared clonotypes between healthy human individuals. Study background: Each donor contributed plates that comprised three CD4 naive, three CD4 memory, two CD8 naive and one CD8 memory.

Notes on the study in general: Researchers found naive subsets generally carried larger estimated richness than memory subsets.

CDR1 and CDR2 from the germline V gene are MNHEY and SVGAGI. The V and J ends lost 6 bases and 0 bases respectively, with 11 bases between them. CDR3 length: 15 amino acids. Healthy and HIV-negative, the adult donors had no recent acute infections or vaccinations. Sequencing was done on a sample of naive CD4+ T cells sorted from blood. Regarding subset: CD45RA+ positively selected. V and J are TRBV6-5 and TRBJ2-2; a weak D match, TRBD1 (5 bases). The TCR was taken from a man younger than 30 in good health. As DNA, the CDR3 is TGTGCCAGCAGGTTGGGCAGGGCGAACACCGGGGAGCTGTTTTTT. Protein: CASRLGRANTGELFF.